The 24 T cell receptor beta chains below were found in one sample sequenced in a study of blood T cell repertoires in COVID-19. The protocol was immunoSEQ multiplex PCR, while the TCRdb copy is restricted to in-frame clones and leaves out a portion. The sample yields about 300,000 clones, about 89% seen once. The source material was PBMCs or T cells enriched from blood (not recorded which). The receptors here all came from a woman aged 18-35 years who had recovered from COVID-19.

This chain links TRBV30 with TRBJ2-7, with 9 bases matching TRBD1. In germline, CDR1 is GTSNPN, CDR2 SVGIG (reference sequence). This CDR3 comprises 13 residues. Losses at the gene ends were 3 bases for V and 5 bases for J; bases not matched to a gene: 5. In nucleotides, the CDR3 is TGTGCCTGGAGAGGGACAGGGACCGACGAGCAGTACTTC. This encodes CAWRGTGTDEQYF.

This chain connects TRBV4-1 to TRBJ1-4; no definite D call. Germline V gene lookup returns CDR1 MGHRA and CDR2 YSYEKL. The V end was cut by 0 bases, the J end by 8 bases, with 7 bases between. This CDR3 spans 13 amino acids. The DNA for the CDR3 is TGCGCCAGCAGCCAAGAGAGGGTGGAAAAACTGTTTTTT. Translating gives CASSQERVEKLFF.

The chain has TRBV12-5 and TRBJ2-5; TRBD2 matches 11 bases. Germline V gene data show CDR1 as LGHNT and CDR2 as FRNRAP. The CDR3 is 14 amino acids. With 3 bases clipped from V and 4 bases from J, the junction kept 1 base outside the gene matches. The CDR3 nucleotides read TGTGCTAGTGGTTTTAGCGGGAGGGCAGAGACCCAGTACTTC. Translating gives CASGFSGRAETQYF.

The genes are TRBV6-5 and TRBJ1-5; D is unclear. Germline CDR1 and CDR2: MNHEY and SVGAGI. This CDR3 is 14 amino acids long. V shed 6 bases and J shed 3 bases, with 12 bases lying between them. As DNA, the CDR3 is TGTGCCAGCAGCCTCAGGTTTGACAATCAGCCCCAGCATTTT. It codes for CASSLRFDNQPQHF.

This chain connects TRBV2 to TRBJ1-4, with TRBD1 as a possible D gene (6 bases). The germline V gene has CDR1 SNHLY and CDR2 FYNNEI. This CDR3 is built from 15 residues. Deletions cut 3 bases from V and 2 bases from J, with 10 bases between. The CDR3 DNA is TGTGCCAGCAGTGACAGGGGCAATACTAATGAAAAACTGTTTTTT. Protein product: CASSDRGNTNEKLFF.

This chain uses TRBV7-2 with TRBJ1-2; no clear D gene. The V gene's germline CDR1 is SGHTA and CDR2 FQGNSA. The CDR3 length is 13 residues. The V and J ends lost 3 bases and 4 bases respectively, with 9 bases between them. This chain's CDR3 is CASSFTGSYGYTF. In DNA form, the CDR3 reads TGTGCCAGCAGCTTCACGGGATCCTATGGCTACACCTTC.

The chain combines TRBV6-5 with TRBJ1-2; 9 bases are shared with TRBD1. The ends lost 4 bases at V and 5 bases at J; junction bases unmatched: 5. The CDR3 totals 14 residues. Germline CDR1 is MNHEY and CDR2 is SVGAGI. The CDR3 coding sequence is TGTGCCAGCAGTTCTACAGGGGGCGTGTATGGCTACACCTTC. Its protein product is CASSSTGGVYGYTF.

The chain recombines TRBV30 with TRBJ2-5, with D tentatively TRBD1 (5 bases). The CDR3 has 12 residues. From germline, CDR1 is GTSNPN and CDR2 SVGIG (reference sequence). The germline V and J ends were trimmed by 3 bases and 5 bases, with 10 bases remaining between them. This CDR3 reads CAWSPKGETQYF. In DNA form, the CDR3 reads TGTGCCTGGAGCCCCAAGGGGGAGACCCAGTACTTC.

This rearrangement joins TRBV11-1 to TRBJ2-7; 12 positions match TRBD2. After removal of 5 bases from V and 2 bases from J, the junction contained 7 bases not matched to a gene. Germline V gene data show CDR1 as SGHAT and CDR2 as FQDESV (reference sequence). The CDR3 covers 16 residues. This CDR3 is CASSPRPSGRAYEQYF. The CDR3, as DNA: TGTGCCAGCAGCCCCCGCCCTAGCGGGAGGGCCTACGAGCAGTACTTC.

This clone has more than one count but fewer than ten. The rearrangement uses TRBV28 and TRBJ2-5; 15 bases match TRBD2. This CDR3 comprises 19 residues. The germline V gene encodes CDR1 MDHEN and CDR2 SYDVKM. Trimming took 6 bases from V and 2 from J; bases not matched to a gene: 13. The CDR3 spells CASRGPGTSGRTEQETQYF. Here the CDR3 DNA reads TGTGCCAGCAGGGGTCCCGGGACTAGCGGGAGGACTGAACAAGAGACCCAGTACTTC.

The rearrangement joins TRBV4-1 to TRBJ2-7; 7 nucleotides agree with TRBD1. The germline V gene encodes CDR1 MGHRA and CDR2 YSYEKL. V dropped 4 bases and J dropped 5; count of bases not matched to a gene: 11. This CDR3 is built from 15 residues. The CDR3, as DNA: TGCGCCAGCAGCCCCATACCGGGACAGTCGAACGAGCAGTACTTC. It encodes CASSPIPGQSNEQYF.

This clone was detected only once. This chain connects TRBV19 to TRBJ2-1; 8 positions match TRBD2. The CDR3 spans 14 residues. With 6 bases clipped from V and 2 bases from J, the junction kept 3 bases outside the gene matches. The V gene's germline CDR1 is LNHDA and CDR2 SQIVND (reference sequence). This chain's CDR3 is CASSGRAAYNEQFF. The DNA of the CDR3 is TGTGCCAGTAGCGGGAGGGCCGCCTACAATGAGCAGTTCTTC.

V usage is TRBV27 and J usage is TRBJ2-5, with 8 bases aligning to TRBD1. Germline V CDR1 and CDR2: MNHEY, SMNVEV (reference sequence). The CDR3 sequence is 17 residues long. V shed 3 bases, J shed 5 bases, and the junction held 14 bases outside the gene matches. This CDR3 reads CASSFRPTGGFEETQYF. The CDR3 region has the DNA TGTGCCAGCAGTTTCCGTCCCACAGGGGGGTTCGAGGAGACCCAGTACTTC.

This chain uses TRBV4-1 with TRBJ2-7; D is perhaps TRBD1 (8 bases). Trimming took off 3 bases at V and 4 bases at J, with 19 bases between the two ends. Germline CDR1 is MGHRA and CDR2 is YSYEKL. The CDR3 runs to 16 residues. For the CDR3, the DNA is TGCGCCAGCAGCCAGCTACGGACAGGGCGGGGGTACGAGCAGTACTTC. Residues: CASSQLRTGRGYEQYF.

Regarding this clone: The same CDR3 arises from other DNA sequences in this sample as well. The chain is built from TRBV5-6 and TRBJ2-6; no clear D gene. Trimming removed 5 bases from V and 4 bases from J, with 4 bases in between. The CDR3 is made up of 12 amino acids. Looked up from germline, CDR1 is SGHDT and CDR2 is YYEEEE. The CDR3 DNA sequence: TGTGCCAGCAGACGGGGGGCCAACGTCCTGACTTTC. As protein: CASRRGANVLTF.

The CDR3 loop is CASSDGAGTLHF. The CDR3 DNA is TGTGCCAGCAGCGACGGGGCGGGGACCCTCCACTTT. The rearrangement uses TRBV6-5 and TRBJ1-6, with D tentatively TRBD1 (5 bases). V lost 6 bases and J 14 bases, leaving 14 bases between the germline ends. The CDR3 totals 12 residues. In germline, CDR1 is MNHEY, CDR2 SVGAGI.

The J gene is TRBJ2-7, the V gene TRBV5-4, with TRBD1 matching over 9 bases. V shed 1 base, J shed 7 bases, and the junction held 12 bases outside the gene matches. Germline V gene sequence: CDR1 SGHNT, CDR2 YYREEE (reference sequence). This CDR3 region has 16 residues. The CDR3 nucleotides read TGTGCCAGCAGCTTGAGCGAGACAGGGGGGTTGGGTGAGCAGTACTTC. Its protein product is CASSLSETGGLGEQYF.

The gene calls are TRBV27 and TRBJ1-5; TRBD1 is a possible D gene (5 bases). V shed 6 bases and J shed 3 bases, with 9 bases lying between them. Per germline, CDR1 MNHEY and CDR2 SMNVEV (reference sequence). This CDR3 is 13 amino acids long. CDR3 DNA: TGTGCCAGCAGACAGGTCCTCAATCAGCCCCAGCATTTT. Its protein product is CASRQVLNQPQHF.

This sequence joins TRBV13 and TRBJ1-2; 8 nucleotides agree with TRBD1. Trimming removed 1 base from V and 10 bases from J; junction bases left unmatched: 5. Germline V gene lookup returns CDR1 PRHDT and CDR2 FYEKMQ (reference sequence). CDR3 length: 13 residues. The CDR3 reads CASSLVSGGNYTF. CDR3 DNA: TGTGCCAGCAGCTTAGTGTCAGGGGGCAACTACACCTTC.

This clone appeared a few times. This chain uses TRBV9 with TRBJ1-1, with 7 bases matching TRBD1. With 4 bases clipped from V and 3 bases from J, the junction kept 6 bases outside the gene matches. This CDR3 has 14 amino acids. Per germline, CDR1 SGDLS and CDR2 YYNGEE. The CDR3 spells CASSPRDSYTEAFF. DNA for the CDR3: TGTGCCAGCAGCCCCCGGGACAGCTACACTGAAGCTTTCTTT. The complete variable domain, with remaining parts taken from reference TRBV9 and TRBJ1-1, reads DSGVTQTPKHLITATGQRVTLRCSPRSGDLSVYWYQQSLDQGLQFLIQYYNGEERAKGNILERFSAQQFPDLHSELNLSSLELGDSALYFCASSPRDSYTEAFFGQGTRLTVV.

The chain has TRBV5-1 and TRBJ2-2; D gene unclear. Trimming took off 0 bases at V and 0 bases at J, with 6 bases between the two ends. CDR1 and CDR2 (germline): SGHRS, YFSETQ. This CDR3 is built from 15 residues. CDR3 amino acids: CASSLGQTNTGELFF. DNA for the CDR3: TGCGCCAGCAGCTTGGGGCAGACGAACACCGGGGAGCTGTTTTTT.

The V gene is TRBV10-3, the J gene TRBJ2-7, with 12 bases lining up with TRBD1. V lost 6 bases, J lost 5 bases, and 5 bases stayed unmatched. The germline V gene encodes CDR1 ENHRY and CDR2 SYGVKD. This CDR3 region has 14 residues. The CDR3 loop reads CAIRTGTGGDEQYF. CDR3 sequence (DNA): TGTGCCATCAGAACCGGGACAGGGGGCGACGAGCAGTACTTC.

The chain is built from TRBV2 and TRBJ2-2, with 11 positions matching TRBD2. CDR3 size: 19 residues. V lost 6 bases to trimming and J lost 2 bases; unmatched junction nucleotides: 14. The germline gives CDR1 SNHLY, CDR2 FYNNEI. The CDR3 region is CASRTRGVAGGPNTGELFF. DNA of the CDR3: TGTGCCAGCAGGACCCGGGGGGTAGCGGGAGGGCCTAACACCGGGGAGCTGTTTTTT.

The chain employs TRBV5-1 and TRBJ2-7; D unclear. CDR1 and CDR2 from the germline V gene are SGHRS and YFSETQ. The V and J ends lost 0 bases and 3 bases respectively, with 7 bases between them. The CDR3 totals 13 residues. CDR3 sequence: CASSLGLNYEQYF. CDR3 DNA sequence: TGCGCCAGCAGCTTGGGCCTAAACTACGAGCAGTACTTC.